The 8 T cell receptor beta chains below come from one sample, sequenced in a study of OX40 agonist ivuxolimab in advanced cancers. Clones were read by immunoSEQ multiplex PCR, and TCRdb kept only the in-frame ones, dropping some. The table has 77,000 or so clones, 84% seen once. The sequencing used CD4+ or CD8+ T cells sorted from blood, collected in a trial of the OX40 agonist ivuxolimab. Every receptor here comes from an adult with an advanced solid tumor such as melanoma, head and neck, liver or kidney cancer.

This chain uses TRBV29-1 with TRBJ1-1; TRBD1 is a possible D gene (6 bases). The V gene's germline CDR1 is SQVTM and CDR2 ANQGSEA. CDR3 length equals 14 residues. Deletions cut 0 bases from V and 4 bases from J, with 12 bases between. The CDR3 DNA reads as TGCAGCGTTGAAGAAATGACAGGCGGCACTGAAGCTTTCTTT. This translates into CSVEEMTGGTEAFF.

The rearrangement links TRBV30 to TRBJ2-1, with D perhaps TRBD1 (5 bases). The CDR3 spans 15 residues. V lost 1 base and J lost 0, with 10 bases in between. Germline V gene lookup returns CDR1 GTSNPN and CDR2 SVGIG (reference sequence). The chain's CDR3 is CAWSGGGSSYNEQFF. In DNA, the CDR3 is TGTGCCTGGAGTGGGGGCGGAAGCTCCTACAATGAGCAGTTCTTC.

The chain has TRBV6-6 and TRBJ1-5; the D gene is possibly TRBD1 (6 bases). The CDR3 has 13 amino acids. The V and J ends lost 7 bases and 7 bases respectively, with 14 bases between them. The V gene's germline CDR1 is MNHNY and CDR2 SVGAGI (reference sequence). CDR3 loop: CASISGEWQPQHF. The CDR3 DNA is TGTGCCAGCATCTCAGGGGAGTGGCAGCCCCAGCATTTT.

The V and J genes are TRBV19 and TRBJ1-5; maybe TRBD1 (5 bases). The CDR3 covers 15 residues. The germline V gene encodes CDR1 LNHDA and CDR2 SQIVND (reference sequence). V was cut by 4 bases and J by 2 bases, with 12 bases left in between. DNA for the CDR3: TGTGCCAGTAGTAGAACCGGGGCCGGCAATCAGCCCCAGCATTTT. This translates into CASSRTGAGNQPQHF.

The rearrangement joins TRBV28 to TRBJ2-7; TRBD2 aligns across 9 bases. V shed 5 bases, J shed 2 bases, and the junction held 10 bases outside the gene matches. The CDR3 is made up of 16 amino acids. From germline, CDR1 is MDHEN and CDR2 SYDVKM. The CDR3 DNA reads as TGTGCCAGCAGTCCTTATAGCGGGAGTAGGACCTACGAGCAGTACTTC. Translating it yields CASSPYSGSRTYEQYF.

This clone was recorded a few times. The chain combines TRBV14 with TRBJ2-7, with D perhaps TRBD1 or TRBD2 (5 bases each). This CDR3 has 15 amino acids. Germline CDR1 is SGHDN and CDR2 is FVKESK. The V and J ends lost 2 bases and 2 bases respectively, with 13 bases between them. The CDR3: CASSQTLRGPYEQYF. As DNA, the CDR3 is TGTGCCAGCAGCCAAACCCTACGGGGCCCCTACGAGCAGTACTTC.

The CDR3 sequence: CASSLSALGNQPQHF. CDR3 bases: TGTGCCAGCAGCTTATCGGCCCTTGGGAATCAGCCCCAGCATTTT. This sequence joins TRBV7-8 and TRBJ1-5; no reliable D call. Trimming left V 2 bases short and J 4 bases short, with 12 bases between. Germline V gives CDR1 SGHVS, CDR2 FQNEAQ. This CDR3 contains 15 residues.

This chain's CDR3 is CASSVTSGPSGANVLTF. CDR3 bases: TGTGCCAGCAGCGTGACTAGCGGGCCCTCTGGGGCCAACGTCCTGACTTTC. This chain links TRBV7-2 with TRBJ2-6; the match to TRBD2 covers 10 bases. The CDR3 extends over 17 amino acids. Trimming cost V 5 bases and J 0 bases; bases outside gene matches: 4. CDR1 is SGHTA and CDR2 is FQGNSA in the germline V gene.